This T cell receptor beta chain was found in a study of blood T cell repertoires in COVID-19. As for the study in general: The samples span acute and convalescent COVID-19 from the United States, Italy and Spain. T cells, B-cell-depleted T cells, or PBMCs supplied cDNA or gDNA.

Authors' methods: The authors estimated nucleated cell counts from reference gene primer amplification. TCRdb's copy holds only in-frame clones and misses some; the assay was immunoSEQ multiplex PCR. V, J and clone size reflect that table, while D and trimming were determined from the DNA. The data show about half a million clones, 80% to 90% seen once. The V and J ends lost 5 bases and 4 bases respectively, with 15 bases between them. Germline lookup yields CDR1 SGHNT and CDR2 YYREEE (reference sequence). The CDR3 contains 14 residues. The V call is TRBV5-4, the J call TRBJ1-1; TRBD1 might be the D (6 bases). Sequences were obtained from peripheral blood. This clonotype originated in a human donor in a cohort sampled during active COVID-19. CDR3 nucleotides: TGTGCCAGCAGGCCAACAGGGCAGAGCACTGAAGCTTTCTTT. This translates into CASRPTGQSTEAFF.